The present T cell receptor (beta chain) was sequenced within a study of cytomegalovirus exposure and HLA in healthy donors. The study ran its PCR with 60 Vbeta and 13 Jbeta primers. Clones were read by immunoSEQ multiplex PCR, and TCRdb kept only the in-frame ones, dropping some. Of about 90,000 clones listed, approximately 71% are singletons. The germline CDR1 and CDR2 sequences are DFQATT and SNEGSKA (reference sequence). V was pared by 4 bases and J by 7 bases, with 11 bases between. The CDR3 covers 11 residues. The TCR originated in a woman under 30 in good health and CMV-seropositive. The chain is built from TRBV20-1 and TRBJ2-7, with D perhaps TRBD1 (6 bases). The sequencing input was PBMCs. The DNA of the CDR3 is TGCAGTGCTAACAGGGTTGGGGAGCAGTACTTC. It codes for CSANRVGEQYF.